This T cell receptor (beta chain) was found in a study of CD8+ T cells in alopecia areata. The overall study: The approximately 6-11-week-old female C3H/HeJ mice were given skin taken from roughly 6-13-month-old C3H/HeJ graft donors that had spontaneous alopecia.

The authors sorted pooled cutaneous lymph node cells using CD4, CD8alpha, NKG2D, NKG2ACE and other markers. For this clone: Its antigen is not known. Mouse gene names apply. The read finishes 4 residues shy of the CDR3 end, and the germline J gene is used to complete it.

General study points: Higher clonality and more expanded CD8+ clones appeared in lesional than normal scalp. Scalp repertoires also include resident alphabeta T cells from normal skin. The study found TCR sharing across patients less clear than in mice, possibly for HLA reasons.

The authors extracted RNA and reverse transcribed it into cDNA as the sequencing template. Assay used: immunoSEQ multiplex PCR; TCRdb lists only in-frame clones, some missing. The sample contains approximately 280,000 clones, none of them singletons. This CDR3 is built from 13 residues. V lost 7 bases, J lost 4 bases, and 4 bases stayed unmatched. CDR1 FNHDT and CDR2 SITEND come from the germline V gene (reference sequence). The TCR was taken from a C3H/HeJ mouse with alopecia areata. The mouse line has the MHC haplotype H2-k. The sequenced sample was CD4+ T cells sorted from a lymph node. The chain employs TRBV19 and TRBJ2-1; 8 bases are a match to TRBD1. Here the CDR3 reads CASQGARYAEQFF. The sequenced part of the CDR3 DNA is TGTGCCAGCCAGGGGGCGCGGTATGCT.